This is a list of T cell receptor beta chains from one sample in a study of T cell repertoires in cytomegalovirus infection. One entry per CDR3 protein, called by TCRdb with MiXCR from the reads. The sample lists a few hundred thousand distinct CDR3 sequences, about 27% occurring once. Their recognized antigens are unknown. The sample consisted of cultured PBMCs, taken from culture after CMV antigen stimulation. All receptors come from a human donor in good health (CMV status not recorded). Some clones in this sample may be carry-over from other donors' samples. CDR3s include the opening cysteine and the closing phenylalanine or tryptophan. The D gene is left open where the match is weak. Size tells how often a clone was seen (once, few, many) or the class of an expanded clone, and some rows leave it out.

>.|TRBV18|TRBD1|TRBJ1-6
CASSPRTGDNSPLHF
TGTGCCAGCTCACCTAGGACAGGGGATAATTCACCCCTCCACTTT
>few|TRBV27|TRBD1|TRBJ1-6
CASSVIPGTGDSPLHF
TGTGCCAGCAGTGTAATCCCCGGGACAGGGGATTCACCCCTCCACTTT
>many|TRBV12-5|.|TRBJ1-1
CASGSPKTVNTEAFF
TGTGCTAGTGGTTCACCGAAGACAGTGAACACTGAAGCTTTCTTT
>.|TRBV11-2|.|TRBJ2-3
CASSLASLGTDTQYF
TGTGCCAGCAGCTTAGCTAGCTTAGGGACAGATACGCAGTATTTT
>.|TRBV9|.|TRBJ1-3
CASSLQTGRNTIYF
TGTGCCAGCAGCCTCCAGACAGGCCGAAACACCATATATTTT
>few|TRBV10-3|.|TRBJ2-2
CAISESTRGELFF
TGTGCCATCAGTGAGTCGACACGCGGGGAGCTGTTTTTT
>.|TRBV27|.|TRBJ2-1
CASSLPFGNEQFF
TGTGCCAGCAGTCTCCCGTTCGGCAATGAGCAGTTCTTC
>.|TRBV7-2|TRBD2|TRBJ2-4
CASSLPLIGGENIQYF
TGTGCCAGCAGCTTGCCACTGATCGGGGGGGAAAACATTCAGTACTTC
>.|TRBV14|.|TRBJ1-1
CASSQDSLSASTEAFF
TGTGCCAGCAGCCAAGATAGTCTGTCAGCCTCCACTGAAGCTTTCTTT
>.|TRBV18|.|TRBJ1-1
CASSPPTALNTEAFF
TGTGCCAGCTCACCACCAACAGCGCTGAACACTGAAGCTTTCTTT
>few|TRBV6-5|TRBD2|TRBJ2-1
CASSYGLAGHQFF
TGTGCCAGCAGTTACGGACTAGCGGGACATCAGTTCTTC
>.|TRBV19|.|TRBJ1-3
CASSYRGSSGNTIYF
TGTGCCAGTAGTTATCGGGGATCCTCTGGAAACACCATATATTTT
>once|TRBV28|.|TRBJ2-3
CASSLPPGGGWGDTQYF
TGTGCCAGCAGTTTACCCCCAGGGGGGGGCTGGGGAGATACGCAGTATTTT
>.|TRBV27|.|TRBJ1-5
CASSLLPDRFNQPQHF
TGTGCCAGCAGTTTACTCCCCGACAGGTTCAATCAGCCCCAGCATTTT
>few|TRBV5-1|TRBD1|TRBJ1-1
CASSYLQGKNTEAFF
TGCGCCAGCAGCTACTTACAGGGGAAGAACACTGAAGCTTTCTTT
>many|TRBV28|.|TRBJ1-1
CASSPTKWAVNTEAFF
TGTGCCAGCAGCCCGACTAAGTGGGCGGTGAACACTGAAGCTTTCTTT
>.|TRBV19|.|TRBJ2-7
CASSTSGTYEQYF
TGTGCCAGTAGTACAAGCGGAACCTACGAGCAGTACTTC
>.|TRBV6-5|.|TRBJ2-3
CASSPPGYADTQYF
TGTGCCAGCAGTCCCCCGGGTTACGCAGATACGCAGTATTTT
>.|TRBV7-2|.|TRBJ2-5
CASSSTGAFPETQYF
TGTGCCAGCAGCTCGACGGGGGCCTTCCCGGAGACCCAGTACTTC
>.|TRBV5-4|TRBD2|TRBJ2-1
CASTPTSGRSNEQFF
TGTGCCAGCACCCCTACTAGCGGGAGAAGTAATGAGCAGTTCTTC
>many|TRBV20-1|.|TRBJ1-3
CSAADRTSGNTIYF
TGCAGTGCTGCCGACAGGACCTCTGGAAACACCATATATTTT
>.|TRBV7-2|.|TRBJ2-1
CASSSERHRNEQFF
TGTGCCAGCAGCTCCGAGAGACACCGCAATGAGCAGTTCTTC
>.|TRBV20-1|TRBD1|TRBJ2-1
CSAGLSGTGAHEQFF
TGCAGTGCTGGGCTGAGTGGGACAGGGGCACATGAGCAGTTCTTC
>few|TRBV5-4|.|TRBJ2-1
CASSLNLYEQFF
TGTGCCAGCAGCTTGAATCTCTATGAGCAGTTCTTC
>.|TRBV7-3|.|TRBJ2-5
CASSLNNAETQYF
TGTGCCAGCAGCTTAAATAACGCGGAGACCCAGTACTTC
>many|TRBV12-3/TRBV12-4|TRBD1|TRBJ2-3
CASSPGTGGTDTQYF
TGTGCCAGCAGTCCCGGGACAGGGGGCACAGATACGCAGTATTTT
>few|TRBV27|.|TRBJ2-1
CASSLSSDSSGYYNEQFF
TGTGCCAGCAGTTTATCCTCCGATTCAAGCGGGTACTACAATGAGCAGTTCTTC
>few|TRBV7-3|.|TRBJ2-3
CASSPRRTSTDTQYF
TGTGCCAGCAGCCCTCGACGGACTAGCACAGATACGCAGTATTTT
>many|TRBV7-6|TRBD1|TRBJ2-7
CASSLGDRATEQYF
TGTGCCAGCAGCTTAGGCGACAGGGCTACCGAGCAGTACTTC
>.|TRBV7-2|TRBD1|TRBJ1-2
CASSLASGQGASRGYTF
TGTGCCAGCAGCTTAGCGAGTGGGCAGGGGGCGTCGCGGGGCTACACCTTC
>many|TRBV7-2|.|TRBJ1-5
CASSLEGEQPQHF
TGTGCCAGCAGCTTAGAAGGGGAGCAGCCCCAGCATTTT
>few|TRBV5-1|TRBD2|TRBJ2-5
CASSLGQISGGQETQYF
TGCGCCAGCAGCTTGGGCCAAATAAGCGGGGGACAAGAGACCCAGTACTTC
>.|TRBV6-6|.|TRBJ1-5
CASSQSPRPQHF
TGTGCCAGCAGTCAGTCCCCTCGGCCCCAGCATTTT
>few|TRBV7-6|.|TRBJ1-1
CASSFIDGSEAFF
TGTGCCAGCAGCTTTATTGACGGCTCTGAAGCTTTCTTT
>few|TRBV29-1|.|TRBJ2-7
CSVGWDSSYEQYF
TGCAGCGTTGGCTGGGATAGCTCCTACGAGCAGTACTTC
>few|TRBV6-6|TRBD1|TRBJ1-4
CASSYSWTGRNEKLFF
TGTGCCAGCAGTTACTCCTGGACAGGCAGAAATGAAAAACTGTTTTTT
>few|TRBV5-1|.|TRBJ2-1
CASSLSSNEQFF
TGCGCCAGCAGCTTATCCTCGAATGAGCAGTTCTTC
>few|TRBV2|.|TRBJ1-5
CASSFLAGNQPQHF
TGTGCCAGCAGCTTCCTGGCTGGGAATCAGCCCCAGCATTTT
>.|TRBV7-8|.|TRBJ1-4
CASSFSTGSPPASNEKLFF
TGTGCCAGCAGCTTTTCGACAGGATCGCCGCCGGCTTCGAATGAAAAACTGTTTTTT
>many|TRBV7-2|TRBD2|TRBJ2-2
CASSLVAGGSGELFF
TGTGCCAGCAGCTTAGTGGCGGGGGGGAGCGGGGAGCTGTTTTTT
>.|TRBV7-2|TRBD2|TRBJ2-2
CASSPGLAVTTGELFF
TGTGCCAGCAGCCCCGGACTAGCGGTAACCACCGGGGAGCTGTTTTTT
>.|TRBV6-1|.|TRBJ2-5
CDSSDQGFETQYF
TGTGACAGCAGTGATCAGGGGTTTGAGACCCAGTACTTC
>few|TRBV27|.|TRBJ2-6
CASSFERLVTGANVLTF
TGTGCCAGCAGTTTTGAGAGACTAGTTACTGGGGCCAACGTCCTGACTTTC
>.|TRBV7-9|.|TRBJ2-5
CASSPYGPIQETQYF
TGTGCCAGCAGCCCCTACGGCCCAATACAAGAGACCCAGTACTTC
>.|TRBV4-2|TRBD1|TRBJ1-1
CASSQVGQALNTEAFF
TGTGCCAGCAGCCAAGTAGGACAGGCCCTGAACACTGAAGCTTTCTTT
>.|TRBV6-1|TRBD1|TRBJ2-1
CASSPDRESYNEQFF
TGTGCCAGCAGTCCGGACAGGGAATCCTACAATGAGCAGTTCTTC
>.|TRBV27|.|TRBJ2-7
CASSSYPPSAGYSYEQYF
TGTGCCAGCTCTTCTTACCCGCCTAGCGCGGGTTACTCCTACGAGCAGTACTTC
>medium-sized|TRBV7-9|.|TRBJ1-1
CASSSQGATEAFF
TGTGCCAGCAGCTCACAGGGTGCCACTGAAGCTTTCTTT
>.|TRBV7-8|.|TRBJ2-2
CASSALKGFTGELFF
TGTGCCAGCAGCGCCCTGAAGGGGTTCACCGGGGAGCTGTTTTTT
>.|TRBV5-4|TRBD2|TRBJ2-3
CASSPTSGPPLTDTQYF
TGTGCCAGCAGCCCGACTAGCGGGCCCCCCCTAACAGATACGCAGTATTTT
>.|TRBV7-2|TRBD2|TRBJ2-7
CASSTGGRSYEQYF
TGTGCCAGCAGCACAGGCGGGAGGTCCTACGAGCAGTACTTC
>many|TRBV7-6|.|TRBJ2-7
CASSPGGGGGEQYF
TGTGCCAGCAGCCCCGGGGGCGGTGGAGGGGAGCAGTACTTC
>.|TRBV5-1|.|TRBJ1-1
CASKEQGNTEAFF
TGCGCCAGTAAGGAGCAGGGGAACACTGAAGCTTTCTTT
>.|TRBV7-2|.|TRBJ2-2
CASSFQPNTGELFF
TGTGCCAGCAGCTTTCAACCGAACACCGGGGAGCTGTTTTTT
>few|TRBV2|.|TRBJ1-2
CASTPGRGYGYTF
TGTGCCAGCACCCCGGGCCGAGGCTATGGCTACACCTTC
>.|TRBV28|TRBD2|TRBJ2-1
CASSWTSGRGVQFF
TGTGCCAGCAGTTGGACTAGCGGGAGAGGAGTGCAGTTCTTC
>few|TRBV28|.|TRBJ2-7
CASWTSSYEQYF
TGTGCCAGCTGGACGAGCTCCTACGAGCAGTACTTC